The clone carrying this TCR beta chain was detected a few times. With a J-beta primer mix and a sample-barcoded 5' primer, a second PCR ran roughly 7 to 11 cycles. Each CDR3 protein is one row after TCRdb ran MiXCR on the 5' RACE reads. The table records around 2 million distinct CDR3 sequences, approximately 39% of them present only once. The data were obtained in a study of blood T cells in healthy people across ages. V lost 4 bases and J lost 10; bases outside the gene matches: 5. CDR3 length: 13 residues. The germline V gene encodes CDR1 LNHDA and CDR2 SQIVND (reference sequence). Drawing of peripheral blood yielded about 10 milliliters from each donor. With each sample, at least 5.5 micrograms of total RNA were extracted.

The chain combines TRBV19 with TRBJ2-5; 11 positions agree with TRBD1. The sample taken for sequencing was blood. The sequence came from a human donor in good health. CDR3 residues: CASSSGQGANQYF. The CDR3 DNA follows: TGTGCCAGTAGTAGTGGACAGGGGGCGAACCAGTACTTC.